The entry below describes one TCR beta chain. In the study's own analysis: CDR3 differences across clinicopathological groups were used to build a distant-metastasis classifier for papillary thyroid cancer. TCRdb re-called the PCR reads via MiXCR. None of the V and J calls come from the authors' own analysis; TCRdb made them. The sample lists under 25,000 clones; around a quarter were seen once. This sample stems from a study of metastatic and nonmetastatic thyroid tumors. Germline CDR1 KGHSH, CDR2 LQKENI. V was shortened by 3 bases and J by 2 bases, with 17 bases between the two germline ends. The CDR3 consists of 16 residues. Before thyroid surgery, none of the patients had received any treatment.

This chain joins TRBV18 and TRBJ2-7; D is tentatively TRBD1 or TRBD2 (5 bases each). The source material was blood. This TCR came from a female donor with papillary thyroid cancer or a benign thyroid nodule (not recorded which). Some clones in this sample may be carry-over from other donors' samples. The CDR3 DNA reads TGTGCCAGCTCACCCCGACAGCACGCCGGGGCCTACGAGCAGTACTTC. Its protein is CASSPRQHAGAYEQYF. Using reference TRBV18 and TRBJ2-7 for the parts outside the CDR3, the full variable domain is NAGVMQNPRHLVRRRGQEARLRCSPMKGHSHVYWYRQLPEEGLKFMVYLQKENIIDESGMPKERFSAEFPKEGPSILRIQQVVRGDSAAYFCASSPRQHAGAYEQYFGPGTRLTVT.